This T cell receptor beta chain is drawn from a study of cytomegalovirus exposure and HLA in healthy donors. The study's findings and limits: Later on, an analysis showed TCR association rates differing by HLA locus, with DRB1 the most and HLA-C the fewest. Versus the approximately 700-donor mean, an Asian-associated ancestry cluster reportedly showed fewer N-insertions in a later analysis. An analysis done earlier found most TCR beta V segments productive about 87% or about 30% of the time. High specificity and sensitivity for cytomegalovirus status were reported for the classifier.

On this clone itself: Its specificity is not known.

V shed 5 bases and J 4 bases; nucleotides not matched to a gene: 3. This CDR3 contains 15 residues. Germline assignment: CDR1 SNHLY and CDR2 FYNNEI. Both 60 Vbeta primers and 13 Jbeta primers went into the PCR. Repertoires were generated with immunoSEQ multiplex PCR, while TCRdb's copy carries only in-frame clones and drops some. The sample yields 180,000 or so clones, 80% seen once. The specimen was PBMCs. The rearrangement uses TRBV2 and TRBJ2-1, with 12 bases matching TRBD1. This clonotype was obtained from a girl aged 10 to 17 in good health and CMV-seropositive. CDR3 bases: TGTGCCAGCAGTACGGGACAGGGGGCATACAATGAGCAGTTCTTC. It specifies CASSTGQGAYNEQFF. Full variable domain (remainder filled in from reference TRBV2 and TRBJ2-1): EPEVTQTPSHQVTQMGQEVILRCVPISNHLYFYWYRQILGQKVEFLVSFYNNEISEKSEIFDDQFSVERPDGSNFTLKIRSTKLEDSAMYFCASSTGQGAYNEQFFGPGTRLTVL.